One and the same sample provided the 20 T cell receptor beta chains below, sequenced in a study of naive and memory T cell subsets. Findings and limits, study-wide: Naive repertoires, especially CD8, held a few larger clonotypes, possibly memory cells re-expressing CD45RA.

Two oligonucleotides, mixed equimolar, formed the beta constant-region primer covering TRBC1 and TRBC2. The ligated cDNA underwent four PCR rounds using SP2 and nested alpha and beta constant-region primers. TCRdb redid the calling of the UMI-ligation and nested PCR reads with MiXCR, one entry per CDR3 protein. This table has tens of thousands of distinct CDR3 sequences, about 10% appearing once. These receptors are not linked to any known antigen. Source material: naive CD4+ T cells from blood. The receptor set was obtained from a human donor in good health.

This chain uses TRBV7-6 with TRBJ2-1, with 7 nucleotides matching TRBD2. Germline values: CDR1 SGHVS, CDR2 FNYEAQ. CDR3 length: 14 residues. The trim removed 5 bases at V and 9 bases at J, leaving 10 bases unmatched. CDR3 amino acids: CASSRSGVGGEQFF. For the CDR3, the DNA is TGTGCCAGCAGCCGGAGCGGGGTTGGGGGTGAGCAGTTCTTC.

This clonotype was observed at least ten times. The rearrangement links TRBV20-1 to TRBJ2-2; D might be TRBD2 (7 bases). CDR1 is DFQATT and CDR2 is SNEGSKA in the germline V gene (reference sequence). V shed 2 bases and J shed 6 bases, with 13 bases lying between them. CDR3 size: 14 residues. The DNA of the CDR3 is TGCAGTGCTAGATCTACAGGGAGGGCCGGGGAGCTGTTTTTT. Translated: CSARSTGRAGELFF.

This clonotype turned up a few times. V is TRBV3-1 and J is TRBJ2-2; 9 positions match TRBD1. This CDR3 is 15 amino acids long. CDR1 is LGHDT and CDR2 is YNNKEL in the germline V gene (reference sequence). Trimming took 3 bases from V and 3 from J; bases not matched to a gene: 2. The CDR3 bases are TGTGCCAGCAGCCAGGGGGACAGGGACACCGGGGAGCTGTTTTTT. Amino acid sequence: CASSQGDRDTGELFF.

Many counts were recorded for this clonotype. The rearrangement links TRBV2 to TRBJ2-6, with a tentative D call TRBD1 (6 bases). Trimming removed 4 bases at V and 0 bases at J, with 10 bases between. The CDR3 is 16 residues long. CDR1 is SNHLY, CDR2 FYNNEI, per germline. Here the CDR3 DNA reads TGTGCCAGCAGTGTAGGACAGAGCTCTGGGGCCAACGTCCTGACTTTC. It translates to CASSVGQSSGANVLTF.

V usage is TRBV3-1 and J usage is TRBJ2-7; TRBD2 is a possible D gene (6 bases). This CDR3 region has 12 residues. CDR1 and CDR2 from the germline V gene are LGHDT and YNNKEL (reference sequence). Trimming took off 4 bases at V and 7 bases at J, with 11 bases between the two ends. CDR3 loop: CASSREASEQYF. The CDR3 DNA follows: TGTGCCAGCAGCCGGGAGGCGAGTGAGCAGTACTTC.

This clonotype was detected a few times. The chain has TRBV20-1 and TRBJ1-1; D is undetermined. This CDR3 has 17 residues. CDR1 is DFQATT, CDR2 SNEGSKA, per germline (reference sequence). Between the trimmed V and J ends, which lost 2 bases and 4 bases, there was a span of 23 bases. CDR3 amino acids: CSARREVDSRWVTEAFF. The CDR3 DNA reads as TGCAGTGCTAGACGCGAGGTAGATAGCAGGTGGGTCACTGAAGCTTTCTTT.

The chain is built from TRBV7-3 and TRBJ2-1; 12 bases are shared with TRBD2. This CDR3 comprises 16 residues. The ends lost 5 bases at V and 4 bases at J; junction bases unmatched: 6. Germline V gene lookup returns CDR1 SGHTA and CDR2 FQGTGA. CDR3 sequence: CASSPRTSGIYNEQFF. CDR3 DNA sequence: TGTGCCAGCAGCCCGCGGACTAGCGGGATTTACAATGAGCAGTTCTTC. Full variable domain (missing parts from reference TRBV7-3 and TRBJ2-1): GAGVSQTPSNKVTEKGKYVELRCDPISGHTALYWYRQSLGQGPEFLIYFQGTGAADDSGLPNDRFFAVRPEGSVSTLKIQRTERGDSAVYLCASSPRTSGIYNEQFFGPGTRLTVL.

This clonotype was observed at least ten times. The chain carries TRBV20-1 and TRBJ2-3; perhaps TRBD1 as D (5 bases). Germline lookup yields CDR1 DFQATT and CDR2 SNEGSKA (reference sequence). With 3 bases removed from V and 0 bases from J, the gap between germline ends came to 7 bases. The CDR3 loop spans 13 amino acids. CDR3: CSASGASTDTQYF. DNA of the CDR3: TGCAGTGCTAGTGGGGCCAGCACAGATACGCAGTATTTT.

This CDR3 reads CATSAGTGEGVNQPQHF. CDR3 in DNA: TGTGCCACCAGCGCCGGGACAGGGGAAGGTGTTAATCAGCCCCAGCATTTT. J is TRBJ1-5 and V is TRBV24-1; 10 bases line up with TRBD1. Germline loops: CDR1 KGHDR, CDR2 SFDVKD. There are 17 residues in the CDR3. V was clipped by 7 bases and J by 4 bases; unmatched bases: 12.

Many counts were recorded for this clonotype. The V call is TRBV7-2, the J call TRBJ2-3; 7 nucleotides align to TRBD2. Germline loops: CDR1 SGHTA, CDR2 FQGNSA. The CDR3 is 14 amino acids. With V trimmed by 6 bases and J by 2 bases, 5 bases remained unmatched. CDR3 sequence (DNA): TGTGCCAGCAGTTTAAGCGGGATCACAGATACGCAGTATTTT. This codes for CASSLSGITDTQYF.

This clonotype has ten or more counts. The V gene is TRBV28, the J gene TRBJ2-1, with 10 bases lining up with TRBD1. The V segment lost 5 bases and the J segment 5 bases; nucleotides outside the gene matches: 6. The CDR3 consists of 15 residues. Germline-derived CDR1 and CDR2 are MDHEN and SYDVKM. Written as DNA, the CDR3 is TGTGCCAGCAGTGAAGGACAGGGGGTCCACAATGAGCAGTTCTTC. Translation gives CASSEGQGVHNEQFF.

V usage is TRBV12-3 or TRBV12-4 and J usage is TRBJ1-1, with TRBD1 as a possible D gene (5 bases). The CDR3 has 14 amino acids. The V end lost 3 bases, the J end lost 4 bases, and 12 bases lay between the germline ends. CDR3 in amino acids: CASSFLRGGTEAFF. CDR3 coding DNA: TGTGCCAGCAGTTTCCTGAGGGGCGGCACTGAAGCTTTCTTT.

This clonotype has more than one count but fewer than ten. The V and J genes are TRBV6-2 or TRBV6-3 and TRBJ1-5, with 10 nucleotides matching TRBD1. J was trimmed by 4 bases and V by 6 bases; bases with no gene match: 9. Germline assignment: CDR1 MNHEY and CDR2 SVGEGT. CDR3 length: 16 amino acids. The CDR3 spells CASRPAGQGKNQPQHF. DNA for the CDR3: TGTGCCAGCAGACCCGCGGGACAGGGGAAAAATCAGCCCCAGCATTTT.

This clonotype was counted at least ten times. The chain is built from TRBV5-1 and TRBJ2-7; D is perhaps TRBD1 or TRBD2 (5 bases each). The germline V and J ends were trimmed by 4 bases and 5 bases, with 16 bases remaining between them. Germline CDR1 and CDR2: SGHRS and YFSETQ. The CDR3 loop spans 14 amino acids. The CDR3 loop is CASSLPTGPHEQYF. CDR3 nucleotides: TGCGCCAGCAGCCTTCCGACGGGGCCCCACGAGCAGTACTTC.

This clonotype was counted a few times. This chain connects TRBV11-2 to TRBJ2-7; weak D call: TRBD2 (5 bases). The CDR3 has 18 residues. The V end was cut by 0 bases, the J end by 2 bases, with 20 bases between. Per germline, CDR1 SGHAT and CDR2 FQNNGV. The CDR3 sequence: CASSLDWGGSGTTYEQYF. In nucleotides, the CDR3 is TGTGCCAGCAGCTTAGATTGGGGTGGGAGCGGTACCACCTACGAGCAGTACTTC.

This clonotype was counted ten times or more. The chain has TRBV20-1 and TRBJ2-7; D call uncertain. The CDR3 loop spans 16 amino acids. Germline assignment: CDR1 DFQATT and CDR2 SNEGSKA (reference sequence). Trimming took off 6 bases at V and 3 bases at J, with 24 bases between the two ends. The DNA for the CDR3 is TGCAGTGCGAGGCTGGGGTCATCCGTCCAGCGCTACGAGCAGTACTTC. Translated, it gives CSARLGSSVQRYEQYF.

Of note for this clonotype: A much more abundant neighbour one base away suggests this may be a read error. V gene TRBV18 combines with J gene TRBJ2-7; 10 bases agree with TRBD2. Germline trimming cut 3 bases from V and 2 bases from J; bases unmatched to any gene: 10. This CDR3 contains 17 residues. The germline gives CDR1 KGHSH, CDR2 LQKENI. CDR3 amino acids: CASSPPGLAVAPYEQYF. The CDR3 DNA is TGTGCCAGCTCACCGCCCGGACTAGCGGTAGCGCCCTACGAGCAGTACTTC. Full variable domain (rest looked up from reference TRBV18 and TRBJ2-7): NAGVMQNPRHLVRRRGQEARLRCSPMKGHSHVYWYRQLPEEGLKFMVYLQKENIIDESGMPKERFSAEFPKEGPSILRIQQVVRGDSAAYFCASSPPGLAVAPYEQYFGPGTRLTVT.

The chain employs TRBV7-9 and TRBJ1-1, with TRBD1 as a possible D gene (6 bases). Trimming pared 8 bases from V and 0 bases from J, leaving 16 bases between. CDR1 is SEHNR and CDR2 is FQNEAQ in the germline V gene (reference sequence). The CDR3 runs 15 residues. CDR3 sequence reads: CASSYPRGMNTEAFF. The CDR3 DNA follows: TGTGCCAGCTCCTACCCCAGGGGCATGAACACTGAAGCTTTCTTT. Variable domain in full (rest from reference TRBV7-9 and TRBJ1-1): DTGVSQNPRHKITKRGQNVTFRCDPISEHNRLYWYRQTLGQGPEFLTYFQNEAQLEKSRLLSDRFSAERPKGSFSTLEIQRTEQGDSAMYLCASSYPRGMNTEAFFGQGTRLTVV.

This clonotype came up many times. The chain recombines TRBV4-2 with TRBJ2-3; TRBD2 matches at 11 bases. CDR1 is LGHNA, CDR2 YNFKEQ, per germline. The V and J ends lost 1 base and 2 bases, in that order; junction bases with no gene match: 8. The CDR3 spans 18 residues. The CDR3 nucleotides are TGTGCCAGCAGCCAAGTCCGGGGACTAGCGGAGATCACAGATACGCAGTATTTT. It is translated as CASSQVRGLAEITDTQYF.

The CDR3 nucleotides are TGTGCCACCAGCAGAGGGTGGACAGATCAGCCCCAGCATTTT. This gives the protein CATSRGWTDQPQHF. The J gene is TRBJ1-5, the V gene TRBV15, with D perhaps matching TRBD1 (6 bases). V was shortened by 1 base and J by 5 bases, with 9 bases between the two germline ends. The CDR3 extends over 14 amino acids. CDR1 is LNHNV, CDR2 YYDKDF, per germline (reference sequence).